The T cell receptor (beta chain) described here comes from a study of blood T cell repertoires in COVID-19. About the study: From T cells, B-cell-depleted T cells, or PBMCs came the material, which was cDNA or gDNA.

The authors' processing: Scientists estimated how many nucleated cells there were by amplifying reference gene primers. Data came from immunoSEQ multiplex PCR; TCRdb stores just in-frame clones and leaves some out. V, J and clone size are those of that table, while D and trimming were read from the DNA. The sample lists a few hundred thousand clones, about nine tenths occurring once. The sample taken for sequencing was peripheral blood. This receptor was taken from a man in his forties or fifties with active or convalescent COVID-19.

The CDR3 nucleotides read TGTGCCTGGAGGCAAACAGGGGAGGCTAATGAAAAACTGTTTTTT. Protein: CAWRQTGEANEKLFF. The chain combines TRBV30 with TRBJ1-4; 7 bases line up with TRBD1. With V trimmed by 3 bases and J by 3 bases, 7 bases remained unmatched. The germline V gene encodes CDR1 GTSNPN and CDR2 SVGIG (reference sequence). The CDR3 has 15 residues.